Included here is one T cell receptor (beta chain) sequence, with context. This CDR3 spans 13 amino acids. V was shortened by 3 bases and J by 0 bases, with 5 bases between the two germline ends. Authors' analysis steps: Counts of nucleated cells, estimated from reference gene primer amplification, were obtained. The data were produced by immunoSEQ multiplex PCR, yet TCRdb's version contains in-frame clones alone and is incomplete. The V and J calls and the clone size are those of that table, but D and trimming were determined from the DNA. Of 440,000 or so clones in the sample, 75% to 90% were seen once. The data belong to a study of blood T cell repertoires in COVID-19. Looking at the study overall: The United States, Italy and Spain supplied acute and convalescent COVID-19 samples. In each case, the material was cDNA or gDNA derived from T cells, B-cell-depleted T cells, or PBMCs.

Sequenced sample: peripheral blood. J is TRBJ1-1 and V is TRBV12-3 or TRBV12-4; D is ambiguous. The sequence derives from a woman between 40 and 55 years old with COVID-19, enrolled during active disease. CDR3 sequence: CASSFLVNTEAFF. CDR3 DNA: TGTGCCAGCAGTTTCCTCGTGAACACTGAAGCTTTCTTT.